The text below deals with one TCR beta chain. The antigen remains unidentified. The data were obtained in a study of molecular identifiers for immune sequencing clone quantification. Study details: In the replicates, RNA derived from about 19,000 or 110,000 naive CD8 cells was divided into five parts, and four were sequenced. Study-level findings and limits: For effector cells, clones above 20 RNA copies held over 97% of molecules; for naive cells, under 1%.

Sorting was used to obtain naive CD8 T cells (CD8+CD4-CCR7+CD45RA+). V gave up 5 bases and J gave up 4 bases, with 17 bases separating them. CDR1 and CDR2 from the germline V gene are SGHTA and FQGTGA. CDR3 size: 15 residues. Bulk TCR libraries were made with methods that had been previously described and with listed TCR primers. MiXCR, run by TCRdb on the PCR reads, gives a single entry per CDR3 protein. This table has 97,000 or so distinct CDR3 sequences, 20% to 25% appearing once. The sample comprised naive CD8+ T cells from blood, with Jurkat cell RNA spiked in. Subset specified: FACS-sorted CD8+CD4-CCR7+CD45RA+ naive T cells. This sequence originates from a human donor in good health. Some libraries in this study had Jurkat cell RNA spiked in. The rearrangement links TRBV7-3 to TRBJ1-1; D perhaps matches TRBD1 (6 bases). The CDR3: CASSHGGGARTEAFF. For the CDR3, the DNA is TGTGCCAGCAGCCACGGGGGGGGGGCGCGCACTGAAGCTTTCTTT.